The 10 T cell receptor beta chains reported below all come from one sample, sequenced in a study of identical twins. A single record per CDR3 protein comes from TCRdb applying MiXCR to the 5' RACE reads. The repertoire has some 1,600,000 distinct CDR3 sequences, more than 30% of them found once; the top ten carry more than 0.25%. The source material was cord blood. The receptors come from a newborn girl in good health.

This clonotype has a handful of counts. This chain links TRBV9 with TRBJ2-3, with D possibly being TRBD1 or TRBD2 (5 bases each). Between the trimmed V and J ends, which lost 0 bases and 3 bases, there was a span of 11 bases. Germline lookup yields CDR1 SGDLS and CDR2 YYNGEE. There are 15 residues in the CDR3. The DNA for the CDR3 is TGTGCCAGCAGCGTAGCCGGGGACGAGACAGATACGCAGTATTTT. Translated: CASSVAGDETDTQYF.

The rearrangement joins TRBV5-1 to TRBJ2-1; 9 bases align to TRBD1. Per the germline V gene, CDR1 is SGHRS and CDR2 is YFSETQ. The CDR3 contains 12 residues. With V trimmed by 7 bases and J by 8 bases, 4 bases remained unmatched. The CDR3 DNA reads as TGCGCCAGCTGGGACAGGGTATATGAGCAGTTCTTC. Protein sequence: CASWDRVYEQFF. Variable domain in full (rest from reference TRBV5-1 and TRBJ2-1): KAGVTQTPRYLIKTRGQQVTLSCSPISGHRSVSWYQQTPGQGLQFLFEYFSETQRNKGNFPGRFSGRQFSNSRSEMNVSTLELGDSALYLCASWDRVYEQFFGPGTRLTVL.

This clonotype has a count of ten or more. This chain joins TRBV7-8 and TRBJ2-3; D uncertain. Trimming removed 5 bases at V and 1 base at J, with 16 bases between. CDR1 and CDR2 (germline): SGHVS, FQNEAQ. There are 16 residues in the CDR3. The CDR3 sequence is CASSPLVASRTDTQYF. The CDR3 DNA sequence: TGTGCCAGCAGCCCCCTAGTCGCCTCTCGCACAGATACGCAGTATTTT.

V and J are TRBV20-1 and TRBJ2-7, with D unclear. This CDR3 comprises 14 residues. Trimming cost V 3 bases and J 2 bases, with 14 bases left between them. The germline gives CDR1 DFQATT, CDR2 SNEGSKA (reference sequence). This CDR3 is CSASNAESTYEQYF. Written as DNA, the CDR3 is TGCAGTGCTAGTAATGCCGAATCAACCTACGAGCAGTACTTC.

The sample holds a few counts of this clonotype. The V and J genes are TRBV6-6 and TRBJ2-1; D not certain. Trimming removed 10 bases from V and 0 bases from J, with 10 bases in between. Germline CDR1 is MNHNY and CDR2 is SVGAGI (reference sequence). CDR3 length equals 13 residues. The CDR3 DNA follows: TGTGCCAACTCCCGGAGCTCCTACAATGAGCAGTTCTTC. Protein product: CANSRSSYNEQFF.

The chain joins TRBV7-6 to TRBJ1-6; D is possibly TRBD1 (6 bases). Germline CDR1 and CDR2: SGHVS and FNYEAQ. V was trimmed by 5 bases and J by 7 bases, leaving 15 bases between them. The CDR3 spans 15 residues. This CDR3 is CASSPQGESNSPLHF. For the CDR3, the DNA is TGTGCCAGCAGCCCACAGGGTGAATCAAATTCACCCCTCCACTTT.

The rearrangement links TRBV5-1 to TRBJ2-5, with a weak D call TRBD2 (7 bases). The length of the CDR3 is 14 residues. V was pared by 2 bases and J by 11 bases, with 19 bases between. The germline gives CDR1 SGHRS, CDR2 YFSETQ. The CDR3 DNA reads TGCGCCAGCAGCTTCACGGGGGGCCACAATGAGCAGTACTTC. It specifies CASSFTGGHNEQYF.

The chain couples TRBV9 to TRBJ2-7, with a weak D call TRBD1 (6 bases). Trimming shortened V by 0 bases and J by 0 bases, and 7 bases separated the two germline ends. This CDR3 is 14 amino acids long. Germline V gene sequence: CDR1 SGDLS, CDR2 YYNGEE. CDR3 residues: CASSVEGHSYEQYF. For the CDR3, the DNA is TGTGCCAGCAGCGTAGAGGGACACTCCTACGAGCAGTACTTC.

The rearrangement uses TRBV20-1 and TRBJ2-5, with 8 positions matching TRBD2. With the DNA end fitting TRBJ2-7 better, the J assignment may be wrong. This CDR3 comprises 16 residues. Germline V gene lookup returns CDR1 DFQATT and CDR2 SNEGSKA (reference sequence). The CDR3 DNA sequence: TGCAGTGCTCTCCCACCCCTCTTAGCGGGGATTTACGAGCAGTACTTC. Translated, it gives CSALPPLLAGIYEQYF.

This clonotype occurred a few times. The chain employs TRBV7-8 and TRBJ2-1; TRBD2 agrees at 9 bases. CDR3 size: 16 residues. V lost 3 bases and J lost 2; bases outside the gene matches: 5. Germline V gives CDR1 SGHVS, CDR2 FQNEAQ. The CDR3 DNA sequence: TGTGCCAGCAGCTTCAGGGGACTAGCTACCTACAATGAGCAGTTCTTC. It translates to CASSFRGLATYNEQFF. Full variable domain (remainder filled in from reference TRBV7-8 and TRBJ2-1): GAGVSQSPRYKVAKRGQDVALRCDPISGHVSLFWYQQALGQGPEFLTYFQNEAQLDKSGLPSDRFFAERPEGSVSTLKIQRTQQEDSAVYLCASSFRGLATYNEQFFGPGTRLTVL.